Each of the 17 T cell receptor beta chains below was sequenced from the same sample in a study of identical twins. TCRdb processed the 5' RACE reads anew with MiXCR; each CDR3 protein has one entry. The data show fewer than 250,000 distinct CDR3 sequences, approximately 8% seen once. The same data also contributed to another study, on yellow fever vaccine responses in identical twins.

The sample taken for sequencing was CD8+ T cells sorted from blood. The receptors were gathered from a woman between 18 and 29 years old in good health.

The chain has TRBV9 and TRBJ2-1; 7 nucleotides match TRBD1. The junction had 3 bases not matched to a gene; V was cut back by 6 bases and J by 0 bases. The CDR3 is made up of 14 amino acids. The germline V gene encodes CDR1 SGDLS and CDR2 YYNGEE. The DNA for the CDR3 is TGTGCCAGCAACACAGGGGACTCCTACAATGAGCAGTTCTTC. Its translation is CASNTGDSYNEQFF. Based on the CDR3 plus reference TRBV9 and TRBJ2-1, the full variable domain is DSGVTQTPKHLITATGQRVTLRCSPRSGDLSVYWYQQSLDQGLQFLIQYYNGEERAKGNILERFSAQQFPDLHSELNLSSLELGDSALYFCASNTGDSYNEQFFGPGTRLTVL.

This clonotype has just a few counts. This sequence joins TRBV5-1 and TRBJ1-6; D is unclear. The germline gives CDR1 SGHRS, CDR2 YFSETQ. CDR3 length equals 13 residues. Trimming pared 0 bases from V and 7 bases from J, leaving 5 bases between. CDR3 in DNA: TGCGCCAGCAGCTTGGAAGGGAATTCACCCCTCCACTTT. As protein: CASSLEGNSPLHF.

This chain uses TRBV6-4 with TRBJ2-1, with D hard to call. V lost 2 bases and J 0 bases, leaving 8 bases between the germline ends. This CDR3 is 15 amino acids long. Germline assignment: CDR1 MRHNA and CDR2 SNTAGT. The CDR3 is CASSDETGSYNEQFF. The DNA of the CDR3 is TGTGCCAGCAGTGACGAGACTGGCTCCTACAATGAGCAGTTCTTC.

The chain joins TRBV27 to TRBJ2-1; no reliable D call. This CDR3 is 17 amino acids long. CDR1 and CDR2 (germline): MNHEY, SMNVEV (reference sequence). Trimming removed 7 bases from V and 0 bases from J, with 19 bases in between. In DNA, the CDR3 is TGTGCCAGCACCCCCCGAGCTAGTCCCGACTCCTACAATGAGCAGTTCTTC. Encoded protein: CASTPRASPDSYNEQFF.

This clonotype has only a few counts. The chain's CDR3 is CASSQYGRVTSGANVLTF. In DNA, the CDR3 is TGTGCCAGCAGCCAATACGGACGGGTTACATCTGGGGCCAACGTCCTGACTTTC. The rearrangement joins TRBV14 to TRBJ2-6; no firm D call. The CDR3 sequence is 18 residues long. Germline CDR1 is SGHDN and CDR2 is FVKESK. Trimming removed 2 bases from V and 1 base from J, with 15 bases in between.

This clonotype was seen a handful of times. The chain combines TRBV27 with TRBJ2-5; D may correspond to TRBD1 or TRBD2 (5 bases each). The CDR3 has 16 residues. Between the trimmed V and J ends, which lost 3 bases and 1 base, there was a span of 15 bases. Germline V gene data show CDR1 as MNHEY and CDR2 as SMNVEV (reference sequence). CDR3 coding DNA: TGTGCCAGCAGTTTTTCGGGGCGAAGGGCCCAAGAGACCCAGTACTTC. Protein sequence: CASSFSGRRAQETQYF.

This chain joins TRBV7-6 and TRBJ1-6, with a possible D match to TRBD1 (6 bases). The germline CDR1 and CDR2 sequences are SGHVS and FNYEAQ. The CDR3 has 16 amino acids. With 0 bases removed from V and 8 bases from J, the gap between germline ends came to 14 bases. The CDR3, as DNA: TGTGCCAGCAGCTTAGCGCAGGGGCCTGGTGATTCACCCCTCCACTTT. Its protein product is CASSLAQGPGDSPLHF.

In its sample, this clonotype was seen a few times. The chain recombines TRBV12-5 with TRBJ1-1, with 7 bases aligning to TRBD1. Trimming cost V 1 base and J 5 bases; bases outside gene matches: 4. From germline, CDR1 is LGHNT and CDR2 FRNRAP. The CDR3 length is 14 residues. CDR3 in DNA: TGTGCTAGTGGTTTGGGACAGGGAGGGACTGAAGCTTTCTTT. This gives the protein CASGLGQGGTEAFF.

The CDR3 coding sequence is TGTGCCAGCAGCGAAGAGGGACTAGCGGGAGCCACCGGGGAGCTGTTTTTT. Translated: CASSEEGLAGATGELFF. The gene calls are TRBV9 and TRBJ2-2; 14 bases map to TRBD2. Germline V CDR1 and CDR2: SGDLS, YYNGEE. The CDR3 loop spans 17 amino acids. The ends lost 3 bases at V and 4 bases at J; junction bases unmatched: 5.

This clonotype was detected ten times or more. The rearrangement joins TRBV12-3 or TRBV12-4 to TRBJ2-6; 7 positions agree with TRBD2. With V trimmed by 8 bases and J by 0 bases, 1 base remained unmatched. The CDR3 runs 14 residues. DNA of the CDR3: TGTGCCAGCGCGGGGGACTCTGGGGCCAACGTCCTGACTTTC. This sequence encodes CASAGDSGANVLTF.

V and J are TRBV20-1 and TRBJ2-1; D call uncertain. CDR1 DFQATT and CDR2 SNEGSKA come from the germline V gene (reference sequence). The CDR3 is made up of 18 amino acids. With 6 bases removed from V and 0 bases from J, the gap between germline ends came to 24 bases. CDR3 bases: TGCAGTGCCCGCCGCCCTCCTGGTTTCGAGACCTCCTACAATGAGCAGTTCTTC. Protein product: CSARRPPGFETSYNEQFF.

The J gene is TRBJ2-7, the V gene TRBV2, with 14 bases that match TRBD2. The junction had 5 bases not matched to a gene; V was cut back by 6 bases and J by 7 bases. This CDR3 region has 14 residues. CDR1 and CDR2 (germline): SNHLY, FYNNEI. The CDR3 spells CASSRGLAGEEQYF. The CDR3 nucleotides are TGTGCCAGCAGCAGGGGACTAGCGGGAGAAGAGCAGTACTTC.

Many counts were recorded for this clonotype. The CDR3 bases are TGCAGCGTTGAAGATGTCGCAGGGACAGGATTGAACACTGAAGCTTTCTTT. This encodes CSVEDVAGTGLNTEAFF. The chain combines TRBV29-1 with TRBJ1-1; 8 nucleotides agree with TRBD1. Germline V gene data show CDR1 as SQVTM and CDR2 as ANQGSEA. This CDR3 has 17 residues. Unmatched junction bases numbered 9, after V lost 0 bases and J lost 0 bases.

V usage is TRBV7-6 and J usage is TRBJ2-1; D is perhaps TRBD1 (6 bases). Germline CDR1 and CDR2: SGHVS and FNYEAQ. Trimming shortened V by 5 bases and J by 0 bases, and 23 bases separated the two germline ends. The CDR3 loop spans 19 amino acids. The CDR3 DNA is TGTGCCAGCAGCCCCGGGCTCCCTCGACAGGCGAGCTCCTACAATGAGCAGTTCTTC. Its translation is CASSPGLPRQASSYNEQFF.

This clonotype was detected ten times or more. The V gene is TRBV12-3 or TRBV12-4, the J gene TRBJ1-1; D might be TRBD1 (5 bases). The CDR3 consists of 14 residues. Between the trimmed V and J ends, which lost 4 bases and 8 bases, there was a span of 17 bases. The CDR3 nucleotides read TGTGCCAGCAGTTCAGGGATTGGGCTTATCGAAGCTTTCTTT. As protein: CASSSGIGLIEAFF.

This clonotype was found many times. The chain recombines TRBV29-1 with TRBJ2-3; 9 positions match TRBD2. Trimming cost V 1 base and J 3 bases; bases outside gene matches: 8. The CDR3 runs 16 residues. The germline V gene has CDR1 SQVTM and CDR2 ANQGSEA. The CDR3: CSVEVTRLAETDTQYF. The CDR3 nucleotides read TGCAGCGTTGAAGTAACTCGACTAGCGGAGACAGATACGCAGTATTTT.

The chain combines TRBV7-9 with TRBJ2-1; D call uncertain. The CDR3 consists of 13 residues. Germline V gives CDR1 SEHNR, CDR2 FQNEAQ (reference sequence). The ends were cut back, 5 bases at V and 6 bases at J, with 11 bases in the middle. CDR3 region: CASSPGHLNEQFF. CDR3 nucleotide sequence: TGTGCCAGCAGCCCTGGGCATCTCAATGAGCAGTTCTTC.